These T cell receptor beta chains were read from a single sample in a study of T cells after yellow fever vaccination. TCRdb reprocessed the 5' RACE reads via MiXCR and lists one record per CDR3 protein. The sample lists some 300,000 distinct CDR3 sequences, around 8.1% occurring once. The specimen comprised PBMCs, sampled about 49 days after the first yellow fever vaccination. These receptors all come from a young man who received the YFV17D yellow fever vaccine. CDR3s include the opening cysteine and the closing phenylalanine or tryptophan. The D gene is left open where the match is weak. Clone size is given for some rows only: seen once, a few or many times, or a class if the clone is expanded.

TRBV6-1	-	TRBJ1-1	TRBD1	TGTGCCAGCAGCCAAGTCAGGGGGCCTGAAGCTTTCTTT	CASSQVRGPEAFF
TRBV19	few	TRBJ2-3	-	TGTGCCAGTAGTTTAACGGGGAGTCCCACAGATACGCAGTATTTT	CASSLTGSPTDTQYF
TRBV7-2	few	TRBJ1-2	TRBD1	TGTGCCAGCAGCTTAGGGTCAGGGGGCTGGTCTGGCTACACCTTC	CASSLGSGGWSGYTF
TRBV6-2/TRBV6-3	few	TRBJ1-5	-	TGTGCCAGCAGTTACTCTGCAGGGGATCAGCCCCAGCATTTT	CASSYSAGDQPQHF
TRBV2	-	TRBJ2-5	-	TGTGCCAGCAGTCTTTCCCGGGTTCGGGGGGAGACCCAGTACTTC	CASSLSRVRGETQYF
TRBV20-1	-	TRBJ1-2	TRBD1	TGCAGTGCTGGGGCGGACAGGTGGAATGGCTACACCTTC	CSAGADRWNGYTF
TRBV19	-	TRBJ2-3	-	TGTGCCAGTAGTATGAGAGGGAATTCTCCAGATACGCAGTATTTT	CASSMRGNSPDTQYF
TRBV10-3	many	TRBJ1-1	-	TGTGCCACCCGGCCAAGGGTGGGCACTGAAGCTTTCTTT	CATRPRVGTEAFF
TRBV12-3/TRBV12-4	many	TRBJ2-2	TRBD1	TGTGCCAGCAGTTTGGGACAGGGGTACACCGGGGAGCTGTTTTTT	CASSLGQGYTGELFF
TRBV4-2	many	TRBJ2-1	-	TGTGCCAGCAGCCAAGATGGGGAGACGGGGTACAATGAGCAGTTCTTC	CASSQDGETGYNEQFF
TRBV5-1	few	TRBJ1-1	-	TGCGCCAGCAGCACGGACAAGAACACTGAAGCTTTCTTT	CASSTDKNTEAFF
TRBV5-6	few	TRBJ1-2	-	TGTGCCAGCAGCCCGGCTAATGCGGGGCCGATCTATGGCTACACCTTC	CASSPANAGPIYGYTF
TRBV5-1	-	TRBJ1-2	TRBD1	TGCGCCAGCAGCTTGATGACAGGGGAAGACGGCTACACCTTC	CASSLMTGEDGYTF
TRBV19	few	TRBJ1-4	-	TGTGCCAGTAGTATAAGAAGTGAAAAACTGTTTTTT	CASSIRSEKLFF
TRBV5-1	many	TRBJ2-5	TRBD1	TGCGCCAGCAGCAAGGGGACAGGCCAAGAGACCCAGTACTTC	CASSKGTGQETQYF
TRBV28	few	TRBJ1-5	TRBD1	TGTGCCAGCAGCAGGGGGTATCAGCCCCAGCATTTT	CASSRGYQPQHF
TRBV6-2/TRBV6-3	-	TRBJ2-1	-	TGTGCCAGCAGTTACTCCTGGGGCGGCAATGAGCAGTTCTTC	CASSYSWGGNEQFF
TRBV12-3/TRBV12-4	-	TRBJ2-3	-	TGTGCCAGCAGTCATCGCGGGGCTTACACAGATACGCAGTATTTT	CASSHRGAYTDTQYF
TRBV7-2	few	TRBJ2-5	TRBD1	TGTGCCAGCAGCTTGGACAGGGGTGAAGAGACCCAGTACTTC	CASSLDRGEETQYF
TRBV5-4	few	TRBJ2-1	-	TGTGCCAGCAGCTTGGGATTTACGATCGGTAACTACGGTGAGCAGTTCTTC	CASSLGFTIGNYGEQFF
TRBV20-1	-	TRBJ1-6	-	TGCAGTGCTCGGGACCCGAACAATGGTTCACCCCTCCACTTT	CSARDPNNGSPLHF
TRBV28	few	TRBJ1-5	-	TGTGCCAGCAGTTTATGGGCAGGGGACCTTAGCAATCAGCCCCAGCATTTT	CASSLWAGDLSNQPQHF
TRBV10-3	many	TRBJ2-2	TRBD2	TGTGCCATGGGACTAGCGGGGGGGACCGGGGAGCTGTTTTTT	CAMGLAGGTGELFF
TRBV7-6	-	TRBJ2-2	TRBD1	TGTGCCAGCAGCGACGACAGGGGGGCGCCCGGGGAGCTGTTTTTT	CASSDDRGAPGELFF
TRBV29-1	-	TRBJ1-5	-	TGCAGCGCCTCTGAATCCGCGGGGCTTTGGCAGCCCCAGCATTTT	CSASESAGLWQPQHF
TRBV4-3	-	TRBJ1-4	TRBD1	TGCGCCAGCAGCCAACATGCGAGGGACAGGGTCAATGAAAAACTGTTTTTT	CASSQHARDRVNEKLFF
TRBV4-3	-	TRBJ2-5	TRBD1	TGCGCCAGCAGCCAGACAGGGTCCTCCGGGGAGACCCAGTACTTC	CASSQTGSSGETQYF
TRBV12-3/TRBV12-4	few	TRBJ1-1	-	TGTGCCAGCAGCCAAATCCCTTCAGGGCGGGGAGAAGCTTTCTTT	CASSQIPSGRGEAFF
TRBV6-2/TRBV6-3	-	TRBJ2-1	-	TGTGCCAGCAGTTACCCGCAGGGCCGCTCCTACAATGAGCAGTTCTTC	CASSYPQGRSYNEQFF
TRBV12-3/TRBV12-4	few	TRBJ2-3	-	TGTGCCAGCAGTTCAGGGTTTTCGATCACAGATACGCAGTATTTT	CASSSGFSITDTQYF
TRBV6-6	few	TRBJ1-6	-	TGTGCCAGCAGGTCTGTGAATTCACCCCTCCACTTT	CASRSVNSPLHF
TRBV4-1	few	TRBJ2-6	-	TGCGCCAGCAGCCAAGTGGGGGGAGAATTCTCTGGGGCCAACGTCCTGACTTTC	CASSQVGGEFSGANVLTF